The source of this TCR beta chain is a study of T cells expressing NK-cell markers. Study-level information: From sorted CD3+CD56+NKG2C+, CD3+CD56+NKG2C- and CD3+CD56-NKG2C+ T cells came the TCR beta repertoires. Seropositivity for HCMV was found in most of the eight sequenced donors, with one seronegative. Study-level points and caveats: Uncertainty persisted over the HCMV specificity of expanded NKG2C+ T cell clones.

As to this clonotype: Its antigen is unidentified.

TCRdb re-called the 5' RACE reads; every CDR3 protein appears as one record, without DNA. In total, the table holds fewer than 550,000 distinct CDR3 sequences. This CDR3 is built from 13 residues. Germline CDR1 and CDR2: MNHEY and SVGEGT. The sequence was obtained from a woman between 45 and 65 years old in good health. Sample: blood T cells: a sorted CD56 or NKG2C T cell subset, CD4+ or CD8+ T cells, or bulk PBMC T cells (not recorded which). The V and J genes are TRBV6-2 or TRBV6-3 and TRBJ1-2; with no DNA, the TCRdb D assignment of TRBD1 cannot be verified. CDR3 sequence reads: CASRTRQEYGYTF.